Listed here are 18 T cell receptor beta chains from one sample, sequenced in a study of T cell responses to AZD1222 COVID-19 vaccine. Clones were read by immunoSEQ multiplex PCR, and TCRdb kept only the in-frame ones, dropping some. The table records about 170,000 clones, around 89% of them present only once. Sequenced here: peripheral blood, sampled on day 0 of AZD1222 vaccination. Receptor source: an adult in good health.

The chain carries TRBV7-9 and TRBJ2-3, with a possible D match to TRBD1 (6 bases). V lost 1 base and J 2 bases, leaving 13 bases between the germline ends. Germline loops: CDR1 SEHNR, CDR2 FQNEAQ (reference sequence). CDR3 length: 16 amino acids. Here the CDR3 DNA reads TGTGCCAGCAGCTTAGGGACAGCCGAAGCCACAGATACGCAGTATTTT. It is translated as CASSLGTAEATDTQYF.

This clone appeared once. The rearrangement uses TRBV7-9 and TRBJ2-7; D not resolved. The V gene's germline CDR1 is SEHNR and CDR2 FQNEAQ (reference sequence). Trimming pared 1 base from V and 3 bases from J, leaving 7 bases between. The CDR3 totals 13 residues. In nucleotides, the CDR3 is TGTGCCAGCAGCTTAGACCCTCGCTACGAGCAGTACTTC. Protein sequence: CASSLDPRYEQYF.

The rearrangement uses TRBV28 and TRBJ2-1; D is possibly TRBD1 (6 bases). V was trimmed by 0 bases and J by 7 bases, leaving 16 bases between them. Germline CDR1 reads MDHEN; CDR2 reads SYDVKM. The CDR3 contains 16 residues. The CDR3 DNA follows: TGTGCCAGCAGTTTATGGATCACGGCAGGGGAAAATGAGCAGTTCTTC. Translating it yields CASSLWITAGENEQFF.

V is TRBV28 and J is TRBJ2-3; no firm D call. There are 14 residues in the CDR3. With 6 bases removed from V and 5 bases from J, the gap between germline ends came to 15 bases. Germline loops: CDR1 MDHEN, CDR2 SYDVKM. The CDR3 spells CASSPSEIEDTQYF. The CDR3 DNA is TGTGCCAGCAGCCCCTCTGAGATAGAAGATACGCAGTATTTT.

The rearrangement joins TRBV7-8 to TRBJ2-1; D might be TRBD1 or TRBD2, each matching 6 bases. This CDR3 comprises 18 residues. Germline V gene lookup returns CDR1 SGHVS and CDR2 FQNEAQ. Trimming cost V 6 bases and J 0 bases, with 21 bases left between them. The CDR3: CASSPSEGGISSYNEQFF. DNA of the CDR3: TGTGCCAGCAGTCCCTCAGAGGGGGGCATAAGCTCCTACAATGAGCAGTTCTTC.

This chain uses TRBV5-6 with TRBJ1-3, with 7 bases that match TRBD1. Germline V gives CDR1 SGHDT, CDR2 YYEEEE. The junction had 13 bases not matched to a gene; V was cut back by 4 bases and J by 0 bases. The CDR3 runs to 18 residues. In DNA, the CDR3 is TGTGCCAGCAGCCAACCGGGACAGACGAGAAGCTCTGGAAACACCATATATTTT. Residues: CASSQPGQTRSSGNTIYF.

The chain uses TRBV28 and TRBJ1-2; D is undetermined. Trimming removed 6 bases from V and 4 bases from J, with 15 bases in between. Germline V gene lookup returns CDR1 MDHEN and CDR2 SYDVKM. The CDR3 has 14 amino acids. For the CDR3, the DNA is TGTGCCAGCAGCCAGGAGTTAATCGTCTATGGCTACACCTTC. Translation gives CASSQELIVYGYTF.

The chain couples TRBV19 to TRBJ1-2; D unresolved. V lost 0 bases to trimming and J lost 7 bases, with 18 bases between them. From germline, CDR1 is LNHDA and CDR2 SQIVND (reference sequence). This CDR3 region has 16 residues. The DNA for the CDR3 is TGTGCCAGTAGTATAGATTTTATCCGCGCTGAGCCTGGCTACACCTTC. Residues: CASSIDFIRAEPGYTF.

The rearrangement links TRBV7-9 to TRBJ2-5; the D gene could be TRBD1 or TRBD2 (5 bases each). Trimming took 1 base from V and 2 from J, leaving 8 bases between them. The germline CDR1 and CDR2 sequences are SEHNR and FQNEAQ (reference sequence). The CDR3 length is 14 residues. CDR3 in DNA: TGTGCCAGCAGCTTAGGGGACGTACAAGAGACCCAGTACTTC. This gives the protein CASSLGDVQETQYF. Complete variable domain (other parts from reference TRBV7-9 and TRBJ2-5): DTGVSQNPRHKITKRGQNVTFRCDPISEHNRLYWYRQTLGQGPEFLTYFQNEAQLEKSRLLSDRFSAERPKGSFSTLEIQRTEQGDSAMYLCASSLGDVQETQYFGPGTRLLVL.

V usage is TRBV7-2 and J usage is TRBJ1-6; 9 bases line up with TRBD1. The CDR3 sequence is 18 residues long. Germline V gene sequence: CDR1 SGHTA, CDR2 FQGNSA. Trimming cost V 4 bases and J 10 bases; bases outside gene matches: 17. As DNA, the CDR3 is TGTGCCAGCAGCTCCCTCCCCGCTTTGGGACAGGGAGGCTCACCCCTCCACTTT. It encodes CASSSLPALGQGGSPLHF.

The J gene is TRBJ1-5, the V gene TRBV19; no reliable D call. Trimming took 7 bases from V and 9 from J, leaving 16 bases between them. Germline assignment: CDR1 LNHDA and CDR2 SQIVND (reference sequence). CDR3 length equals 13 residues. The CDR3 reads CASMGRRTAPQHF. The CDR3 coding sequence is TGTGCCAGTATGGGCCGACGGACCGCGCCCCAGCATTTT.

Comment on this clone: One end of the junction does not line up with germline, which may come from a read error. The rearrangement uses TRBV5-8 and TRBJ1-2; a weak D match, TRBD1 (6 bases). CDR3 length: 11 residues. Germline V gene sequence: CDR1 SGHTS, CDR2 YDEGEE. The CDR3 region has the DNA TGTGCCAGCAGCTACGACAGGAACGGGGCCTTC. It yields the protein CASSYDRNGAF.

V and J are TRBV10-3 and TRBJ1-5; D not resolved. V lost 0 bases, J lost 6 bases, and 3 bases lay in between. Germline V gene data show CDR1 as ENHRY and CDR2 as SYGVKD. The CDR3 has 12 amino acids. The CDR3 protein is CAISESGQPQHF. The CDR3 nucleotides read TGTGCCATCAGTGAGTCAGGTCAGCCCCAGCATTTT.

The chain uses TRBV15 and TRBJ1-5, with D tentatively TRBD1 (6 bases). Trimming removed 5 bases from V and 7 bases from J, with 15 bases in between. Germline CDR1 LNHNV, CDR2 YYDKDF (reference sequence). CDR3 size: 14 residues. DNA for the CDR3: TGTGCCACCAGCTCCCCCAGGGGCGCGCAGCCCCAGCATTTT. Its protein is CATSSPRGAQPQHF.

This clone showed up just once. The CDR3 reads CATSMSFIQGNEKLFF. The CDR3 DNA reads TGTGCCACCAGCATGTCTTTCATCCAGGGAAATGAAAAACTGTTTTTT. The chain recombines TRBV15 with TRBJ1-4; D is possibly TRBD1 (5 bases). CDR1 LNHNV and CDR2 YYDKDF come from the germline V gene (reference sequence). Trimming left V 4 bases short and J 5 bases short, with 17 bases between. The CDR3 has 16 residues. The full variable domain, with the rest looked up from reference TRBV15 and TRBJ1-4, is DAMVIQNPRYQVTQFGKPVTLSCSQTLNHNVMYWYQQKSSQAPKLLFHYYDKDFNNEADTPDNFQSRRPNTSFCFLDIRSPGLGDTAMYLCATSMSFIQGNEKLFFGSGTQLSVL.

The gene calls are TRBV4-1 and TRBJ2-2; the match to TRBD1 covers 7 bases. The CDR3 loop spans 18 amino acids. V was clipped by 1 base and J by 1 base; unmatched bases: 9. The germline CDR1 and CDR2 sequences are MGHRA and YSYEKL. The CDR3 region has the DNA TGCGCCAGCAGCCAAGTTGGGGCCGGGACAGTGAACACCGGGGAGCTGTTTTTT. It is translated as CASSQVGAGTVNTGELFF.

This clone was seen more than once but under ten times. The V gene is TRBV28, the J gene TRBJ1-5; 8 bases fit TRBD1. Germline V lookup: CDR1 MDHEN, CDR2 SYDVKM. Trimming removed 7 bases from V and 5 bases from J; junction bases left unmatched: 7. This CDR3 region has 14 residues. The CDR3 is CASNRGTGYQPQHF. The CDR3 bases are TGTGCCAGCAACCGGGGGACAGGATATCAGCCCCAGCATTTT.

The chain couples TRBV5-6 to TRBJ1-1; D unclear. The germline V and J ends were trimmed by 4 bases and 2 bases, with 9 bases remaining between them. The CDR3 totals 13 residues. The germline CDR1 and CDR2 sequences are SGHDT and YYEEEE. The CDR3 bases are TGTGCCAGCAGCCAGCCTAAAAACACTGAAGCTTTCTTT. This sequence encodes CASSQPKNTEAFF.